The clone carrying this T cell receptor (beta chain) was seen ten or more times. As yet, its antigen is unknown. The sample belongs to a study of CD8 T cells in ankylosing spondylitis. Findings of the study overall: Reactive arthritis synovial fluid and blood were previously reported to contain some motif variants. The study identified a TCR beta motif of several highly homologous variants that appeared characteristic of ankylosing spondylitis blood. The study looked at matched synovial fluid samples from ankylosing spondylitis patients. Disease-linked clones were reported to be significantly enriched there.

Germline CDR1 SGHRS, CDR2 YFSETQ. V was pared by 3 bases and J by 8 bases, with 15 bases between. This CDR3 has 14 amino acids. Generation of TCR beta libraries employed quantitative 5'-RACE incorporating molecular barcodes. A single record per CDR3 protein comes from TCRdb applying MiXCR to the 5' RACE reads. The sample lists 340,000 or so distinct CDR3 sequences; approximately 14% were seen once. The sequenced sample consisted of blood, either unsorted or a sorted T cell fraction (not recorded which). The rearrangement joins TRBV5-1 to TRBJ2-1, with a tentative D call TRBD1 (5 bases). This sequence was found in a male donor with ankylosing spondylitis or in good health (not recorded which). CDR3 amino acids: CASSSGPGSDEQFF. The CDR3, as DNA: TGCGCCAGCAGCTCAGGGCCAGGGTCGGATGAGCAGTTCTTC.